This entry describes one TCR beta chain. These data are taken from a study of CD8 T cells in Susac syndrome. Random hexamers were used to reverse transcribe an amount of roughly 0.5 to 1 ug RNA. TCRdb itself ran the immunoSEQ multiplex PCR reads through MiXCR, one entry per CDR3 protein. The data hold hundreds of thousands of distinct CDR3 sequences, with roughly 90% observed a single time. This CDR3 contains 20 residues. In germline, CDR1 is SGHVS, CDR2 FQNEAQ. The trim removed 7 bases at V and 2 bases at J, leaving 23 bases unmatched. Sequencing was carried out using CD8+ T cells from PBMCs. The TCR comes from a human donor with multiple sclerosis. V gene TRBV7-8 combines with J gene TRBJ2-5; 9 bases fit TRBD2. The CDR3 DNA reads TGTGCCAGCACCCACCCCCGGGCCCGGCCCGGCGGGGGGGGACAAGAGACCCAGTACTTC. Translating it yields CASTHPRARPGGGGQETQYF.